The source of this T cell receptor (beta chain) is a study of shared clonotypes between healthy human individuals. The CDR3 covers 10 residues. Germline loops: CDR1 SGHTA, CDR2 FQGTGA. Trimming stripped 4 bases from V and 11 bases from J, with 9 bases between. TCRdb's table, derived via immunoSEQ multiplex PCR, lists solely in-frame clones and lacks some. The profile shows about 1.5 million clones, 95% to 99% of them singletons. Material for sequencing was naive CD4+ T cells sorted from blood. This sample's subset: CD45RA+ positively selected. The receptor comes from a man aged 30 to 45 in good health. The chain links TRBV7-3 to TRBJ2-7; the D is unclear. The CDR3 loop reads CASSSPPEYF. CDR3 DNA sequence: TGTGCCAGCAGCTCCCCCCCTGAGTACTTC.